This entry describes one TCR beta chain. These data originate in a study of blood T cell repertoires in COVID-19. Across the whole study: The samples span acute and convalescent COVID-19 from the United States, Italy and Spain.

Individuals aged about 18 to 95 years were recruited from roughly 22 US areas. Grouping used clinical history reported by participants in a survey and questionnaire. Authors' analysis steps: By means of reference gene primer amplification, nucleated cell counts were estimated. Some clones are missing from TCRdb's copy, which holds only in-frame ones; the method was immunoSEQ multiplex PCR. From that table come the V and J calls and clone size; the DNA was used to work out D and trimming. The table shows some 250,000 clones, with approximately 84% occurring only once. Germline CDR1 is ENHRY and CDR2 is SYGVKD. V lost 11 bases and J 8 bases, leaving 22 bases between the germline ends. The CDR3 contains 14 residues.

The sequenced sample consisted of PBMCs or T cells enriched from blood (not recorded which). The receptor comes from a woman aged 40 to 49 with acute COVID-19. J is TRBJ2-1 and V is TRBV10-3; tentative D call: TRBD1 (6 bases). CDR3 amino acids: CAGSRDEEGDEQFF. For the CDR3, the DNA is TGTGCCGGCTCTCGAGACGAAGAGGGGGATGAGCAGTTCTTC.